The sequence of this TCR beta chain was determined in a study of blood T cell repertoires in COVID-19. Exposed participants came across a COVID-19 case within 2 weeks before study entry. V lost 9 bases to trimming and J lost 1 base, with 16 bases between them. CDR1 is MDHEN, CDR2 SYDVKM, per germline. This CDR3 comprises 15 residues. In the source study's methods: Amplifying reference gene primers gave estimates of nucleated cell counts. The assay was immunoSEQ multiplex PCR, and TCRdb's table has in-frame clones only and misses some. D and trimming come from the DNA, and the V and J calls and clone size come from that table. The profile covers 250,000 or so clones, with approximately 90% appearing a single time and approximately 3% taken by the ten largest.

This receptor was taken from a man between 35 and 55 years old who had been exposed to COVID-19. Sequencing was carried out using PBMCs or T cells enriched from blood (not recorded which). The rearrangement links TRBV28 to TRBJ1-5, with D tentatively TRBD1 (6 bases). CDR3 in amino acids: CASRDLGGSNQPQHF. For the CDR3, the DNA is TGTGCCAGTCGGGACCTAGGGGGAAGCAATCAGCCCCAGCATTTT.